This T cell receptor beta chain was observed in a study of blood T cell repertoires in COVID-19. Turning to the study itself: Researchers got acute and convalescent COVID-19 samples from the United States, Italy and Spain. Nucleic acid was either cDNA or gDNA, and it came from T cells, B-cell-depleted T cells, or PBMCs.

This clone has a handful of counts. Authors' processing steps: Reference gene primer amplification in the assay estimated nucleated cell counts. Some clones are missing from TCRdb's copy, which holds only in-frame ones; the method was immunoSEQ multiplex PCR. That table gives V, J and clone size, and the DNA gave D and trimming. The table includes hundreds of thousands of clones, 89% detected once. Germline V gives CDR1 LGHNA, CDR2 YNFKEQ. The ends were cut back, 2 bases at V and 3 bases at J, with 4 bases in the middle. CDR3 length: 12 amino acids. The sequence was collected from a woman aged 25-40 years with COVID-19, enrolled during active disease. Sequenced sample: peripheral blood. The V and J genes are TRBV4-2 and TRBJ1-2; no firm D call. This chain's CDR3 is CASSQSDYGYTF. CDR3 DNA: TGTGCCAGCAGCCAATCAGACTATGGCTACACCTTC.